Following are 26 T cell receptor beta chains from one sample sequenced in a study of T-cell reconstitution after alpha-beta-depleted transplantation in children. It was with unique molecular identifiers that the TCRbeta library was prepared. TCRdb reprocessed the PCR reads via MiXCR and lists one record per CDR3 protein. There are more than 450,000 distinct CDR3 sequences in the sample; about a sixth occur only once, and 3% to 3.5% lies in the top ten. The material sequenced was PBMCs from the stem cell graft donor, taken from the stem cell graft. The source of these receptors is a human donor who donated a stem cell graft to a child with acute lymphoblastic leukemia.

This clonotype was seen only a few times. The chain recombines TRBV4-1 with TRBJ2-1; D gene uncertain. This CDR3 is 12 amino acids long. CDR1 MGHRA and CDR2 YSYEKL come from the germline V gene. V lost 5 bases and J lost 9, with 11 bases in between. CDR3 residues: CASSDGVGEQFF. In DNA, the CDR3 is TGCGCCAGCAGCGATGGGGTTGGTGAGCAGTTCTTC.

This clonotype was detected ten times or more. The chain links TRBV7-9 to TRBJ1-2, with D uncertain. The ends were cut back, 1 base at V and 0 bases at J, with 6 bases in the middle. This CDR3 spans 14 amino acids. Per the germline V gene, CDR1 is SEHNR and CDR2 is FQNEAQ (reference sequence). The CDR3 protein is CASSLGGTNYGYTF. In nucleotides, the CDR3 is TGTGCCAGCAGCTTAGGCGGGACTAACTATGGCTACACCTTC. Full variable domain (rest looked up from reference TRBV7-9 and TRBJ1-2): DTGVSQNPRHKITKRGQNVTFRCDPISEHNRLYWYRQTLGQGPEFLTYFQNEAQLEKSRLLSDRFSAERPKGSFSTLEIQRTEQGDSAMYLCASSLGGTNYGYTFGSGTRLTVV.

The chain links TRBV5-1 to TRBJ2-6, with D possibly TRBD2 on 7 matching bases. CDR3 size: 19 residues. The ends were cut back, 4 bases at V and 2 bases at J, with 22 bases in the middle. Germline V gene lookup returns CDR1 SGHRS and CDR2 YFSETQ. The CDR3 protein is CASSPNGGLGRAGANVLTF. DNA of the CDR3: TGCGCCAGCAGCCCCAACGGGGGGCTAGGTAGGGCTGGGGCCAACGTCCTGACTTTC.

The gene calls are TRBV12-3 or TRBV12-4 and TRBJ2-7, with TRBD2 matching 8 bases. V trimming: 3 bases; J trimming: 4 bases; junction bases outside the gene matches: 8. The CDR3 consists of 15 residues. The CDR3: CASSFPGASGYEQYF. As DNA, the CDR3 is TGTGCCAGCAGTTTCCCAGGGGCTAGCGGGTACGAGCAGTACTTC.

This clonotype showed up just a few times. The gene calls are TRBV18 and TRBJ2-7; tentative D call: TRBD2 (6 bases). Per the germline V gene, CDR1 is KGHSH and CDR2 is LQKENI. This CDR3 has 15 residues. Deletions cut 6 bases from V and 2 bases from J, with 17 bases between. CDR3 sequence reads: CASSAPGTAPYEQYF. The CDR3 DNA sequence: TGTGCCAGCTCGGCTCCCGGGACTGCCCCCTACGAGCAGTACTTC.

The J gene is TRBJ2-7, the V gene TRBV20-1; no reliable D call. Germline values: CDR1 DFQATT, CDR2 SNEGSKA (reference sequence). The V end lost 6 bases, the J end lost 3 bases, and 18 bases lay between the germline ends. This CDR3 comprises 14 residues. The CDR3 spells CSAISLTTLYEQYF. The CDR3 DNA reads as TGCAGTGCGATCTCCTTGACAACCCTCTACGAGCAGTACTTC.

The gene calls are TRBV27 and TRBJ2-3; 10 bases fit TRBD2. V lost 5 bases to trimming and J lost 0 bases; unmatched junction nucleotides: 5. The CDR3 is made up of 16 amino acids. CDR1 and CDR2 (germline): MNHEY, SMNVEV (reference sequence). CDR3 bases: TGTGCCAGCAGTGGGCTGACTAGCGGGAGCACAGATACGCAGTATTTT. Its protein is CASSGLTSGSTDTQYF.

J is TRBJ2-1 and V is TRBV5-1, with 8 bases fitting TRBD2. CDR1 SGHRS and CDR2 YFSETQ come from the germline V gene. CDR3 length: 15 amino acids. The J segment lost 4 bases and the V segment lost 6 bases, leaving 9 bases of the junction unmatched. The CDR3 region is CASTVWPGGYNEQFF. The CDR3 DNA is TGCGCCAGCACGGTATGGCCGGGAGGGTACAATGAGCAGTTCTTC.

The chain joins TRBV5-1 to TRBJ1-3, with D possibly being TRBD1 (6 bases). CDR3 size: 15 residues. V was clipped by 9 bases and J by 0 bases, with 16 bases between them. From germline, CDR1 is SGHRS and CDR2 YFSETQ. The CDR3 loop is CATRREGDSGNTIYF. CDR3 nucleotide sequence: TGCGCCACCCGACGTGAGGGGGACTCTGGAAACACCATATATTTT.

The V call is TRBV24-1, the J call TRBJ2-1; 10 positions agree with TRBD1. The CDR3 totals 13 residues. J gave up 12 bases and V 7 bases, and 8 bases lay outside the gene matches. Germline V gives CDR1 KGHDR, CDR2 SFDVKD. The CDR3 bases are TGTGCCACCAGGGAGACAGGGGGCGGTAGGCAGTTCTTC. Encoded protein: CATRETGGGRQFF.

This chain links TRBV24-1 with TRBJ1-2, with D uncertain. The CDR3 runs 15 residues. Trimming stripped 3 bases from V and 4 bases from J, with 14 bases between. Germline V gene sequence: CDR1 KGHDR, CDR2 SFDVKD. The CDR3 DNA reads TGTGCCACCAGTGATCCCGACGGAGGCTTCTATGGCTACACCTTC. Amino acid sequence: CATSDPDGGFYGYTF.

J is TRBJ1-1 and V is TRBV29-1; 8 nucleotides align to TRBD1. With 8 bases clipped from V and 3 bases from J, the junction kept 8 bases outside the gene matches. Germline V gives CDR1 SQVTM, CDR2 ANQGSEA. This CDR3 region has 13 residues. The CDR3, as DNA: TGCAGCTTTCGGACAGGGAGCGACACTGAAGCTTTCTTT. As protein: CSFRTGSDTEAFF.

This clonotype was seen only a few times. This chain connects TRBV20-1 to TRBJ2-6; 9 bases match TRBD1. Trimming took 6 bases from V and 2 from J; bases not matched to a gene: 14. The CDR3 contains 18 residues. The germline CDR1 and CDR2 sequences are DFQATT and SNEGSKA (reference sequence). CDR3 region: CSASDYTGGGPGANVLTF. The CDR3 DNA reads as TGCAGTGCCTCAGACTACACAGGGGGCGGACCTGGGGCCAACGTCCTGACTTTC.

This clonotype came up a few times. The chain has TRBV27 and TRBJ2-7; no clear D. The CDR3 covers 13 residues. V was cut by 3 bases and J by 3 bases, with 9 bases left in between. Germline CDR1 reads MNHEY; CDR2 reads SMNVEV (reference sequence). The CDR3 reads CASSFDIDYEQYF. CDR3 nucleotide sequence: TGTGCCAGCAGTTTCGACATAGACTACGAGCAGTACTTC.

This chain connects TRBV2 to TRBJ1-2; unclear D gene. CDR1 SNHLY and CDR2 FYNNEI come from the germline V gene. The CDR3 sequence is 15 residues long. V was shortened by 6 bases and J by 3 bases, with 17 bases between the two germline ends. The CDR3 DNA reads as TGTGCCAGCAGCGATGTGGGTCAGTCACACTATGGCTACACCTTC. Translated: CASSDVGQSHYGYTF.

This clonotype was recorded at least ten times. This chain joins TRBV12-3 or TRBV12-4 and TRBJ2-1; 9 positions agree with TRBD2. Losses at the gene ends were 6 bases for V and 5 bases for J; bases not matched to a gene: 5. The CDR3 covers 14 residues. The CDR3 DNA sequence: TGTGCCAGCAGCAAATCTAGCGGGAACAATGAGCAGTTCTTC. Translation: CASSKSSGNNEQFF.

This clonotype was found once. The chain couples TRBV19 to TRBJ2-1; 13 nucleotides agree with TRBD2. Germline V CDR1 and CDR2: LNHDA, SQIVND (reference sequence). V shed 3 bases and J 11 bases; nucleotides not matched to a gene: 10. This CDR3 has 16 residues. CDR3 in DNA: TGTGCCAGTAGTATGGACGGGACTAGCGGGACCCACCAGCAGTTCTTC. Amino acids: CASSMDGTSGTHQQFF. The full variable domain, with the rest looked up from reference TRBV19 and TRBJ2-1, is DGGITQSPKYLFRKEGQNVTLSCEQNLNHDAMYWYRQDPGQGLRLIYYSQIVNDFQKGDIAEGYSVSREKKESFPLTVTSAQKNPTAFYLCASSMDGTSGTHQQFFGPGTRLTVL.

The chain uses TRBV5-1 and TRBJ2-7, with 8 bases aligning to TRBD2. CDR3 length: 19 amino acids. With 0 bases clipped from V and 5 bases from J, the junction kept 19 bases outside the gene matches. From germline, CDR1 is SGHRS and CDR2 YFSETQ. The CDR3 nucleotides read TGCGCCAGCAGCTTGGCCTCGTTAGGTGGGACTAGGAAGCGTCACGAGCAGTACTTC. It translates to CASSLASLGGTRKRHEQYF.

This clonotype was observed a few times. The genes are TRBV27 and TRBJ2-7; 8 bases map to TRBD2. CDR1 and CDR2 (germline): MNHEY, SMNVEV (reference sequence). This CDR3 region has 15 residues. J was trimmed by 3 bases and V by 4 bases; bases with no gene match: 8. CDR3 nucleotide sequence: TGTGCCAGCAGTTATACTAGCGGTTGGAACTACGAGCAGTACTTC. This encodes CASSYTSGWNYEQYF.

This clonotype was recorded a few times. V is TRBV27 and J is TRBJ2-2, with TRBD2 matching 12 bases. CDR1 and CDR2 (germline): MNHEY, SMNVEV (reference sequence). The V and J ends lost 4 bases and 6 bases, in that order; junction bases with no gene match: 6. The CDR3 totals 16 residues. The CDR3: CASSSLAGGPAGELFF. The DNA of the CDR3 is TGTGCCAGCAGTTCCCTAGCGGGAGGGCCCGCCGGGGAGCTGTTTTTT.

This clonotype was counted ten times or more. The rearrangement uses TRBV12-3 or TRBV12-4 and TRBJ1-1; TRBD1 matches at 11 bases. V shed 6 bases, J shed 5 bases, and the junction held 5 bases outside the gene matches. The CDR3 contains 14 residues. The CDR3 coding sequence is TGTGCCAGCAGCTTGGACAGGGGGCGAACTGAAGCTTTCTTT. Its translation: CASSLDRGRTEAFF.

The gene calls are TRBV4-2 and TRBJ2-1, with 12 nucleotides matching TRBD2. Looked up from germline, CDR1 is LGHNA and CDR2 is YNFKEQ. The V gene end was trimmed by 0 bases and the J gene end by 6 bases; junction bases not matched to a gene: 6. This CDR3 comprises 17 residues. The CDR3 loop reads CASSQDVRLAGVNEQFF. In nucleotides, the CDR3 is TGTGCCAGCAGCCAAGATGTACGACTAGCGGGAGTCAATGAGCAGTTCTTC.

The V call is TRBV6-1, the J call TRBJ2-3; weak D call: TRBD1 (6 bases). The CDR3 spans 15 residues. Deletions cut 5 bases from V and 6 bases from J, with 18 bases between. Per germline, CDR1 MNHNS and CDR2 SASEGT. In DNA, the CDR3 is TGTGCCAGCAGTCCCCTTGACAGGTCCGAGGATACGCAGTATTTT. This codes for CASSPLDRSEDTQYF.

The V gene is TRBV6-1, the J gene TRBJ2-1; TRBD2 agrees at 8 bases. After removal of 6 bases from V and 8 bases from J, the junction contained 12 bases not matched to a gene. CDR3 size: 15 residues. Germline lookup yields CDR1 MNHNS and CDR2 SASEGT. In DNA, the CDR3 is TGTGCCAGCAGACGACTAGCGATTGCCCCCCATGAGCAGTTCTTC. Protein: CASRRLAIAPHEQFF.

The genes are TRBV2 and TRBJ2-7; TRBD1 agrees at 7 bases. The CDR3 covers 23 residues. Germline V gene data show CDR1 as SNHLY and CDR2 as FYNNEI. Trimming cost V 3 bases and J 2 bases; bases outside gene matches: 31. CDR3 coding DNA: TGTGCCAGCAGTGATGGTTCGGTTACGTCCGACAGGGTTTCTTCCCTTGGCGCCTACGAGCAGTACTTC. Its protein product is CASSDGSVTSDRVSSLGAYEQYF. The whole variable domain, remainder taken from reference TRBV2 and TRBJ2-7, is EPEVTQTPSHQVTQMGQEVILRCVPISNHLYFYWYRQILGQKVEFLVSFYNNEISEKSEIFDDQFSVERPDGSNFTLKIRSTKLEDSAMYFCASSDGSVTSDRVSSLGAYEQYFGPGTRLTVT.

This clonotype was seen more than once but under ten times. The CDR3 region is CASSPPGLAKRSEQFF. The CDR3 DNA follows: TGTGCCAGCAGCCCCCCGGGACTAGCTAAACGAAGTGAGCAGTTCTTC. The rearrangement links TRBV13 to TRBJ2-1; TRBD2 aligns across 9 bases. The CDR3 sequence is 16 residues long. J was trimmed by 9 bases and V by 5 bases; bases with no gene match: 14. CDR1 is PRHDT and CDR2 is FYEKMQ in the germline V gene (reference sequence). The full variable domain, with the rest looked up from reference TRBV13 and TRBJ2-1, is AAGVIQSPRHLIKEKRETATLKCYPIPRHDTVYWYQQGPGQDPQFLISFYEKMQSDKGSIPDRFSAQQFSDYHSELNMSSLELGDSALYFCASSPPGLAKRSEQFFGPGTRLTVL.